Following are 17 T cell receptor beta chains from one sample sequenced in a study of T cells in Graves' hyperthyroidism and ophthalmopathy. RNA transcripts yielded amplified TCR beta CDR3 regions. When the TCR CDR3 underwent first-round RT-PCR, the HTBI primer set was used. TCRdb processed the multiplex PCR reads anew with MiXCR; each CDR3 protein has one entry. The table includes about 130,000 distinct CDR3 sequences, less than 25% detected once. The sequenced material came from blood. The receptor set was obtained from a woman aged 45-65 years with Graves' hyperthyroidism that later progressed to Graves' ophthalmopathy.

V gene TRBV5-6 combines with J gene TRBJ2-1; either TRBD1 or TRBD2 may fit D (7 bases each). The CDR3 extends over 16 amino acids. V was cut by 5 bases and J by 6 bases, with 21 bases left in between. Germline loops: CDR1 SGHDT, CDR2 YYEEEE. The CDR3 here is CASRFGGRQGCNEQFF. DNA for the CDR3: TGTGCCAGCAGATTCGGGGGGAGACAGGGCTGCAATGAGCAGTTCTTC.

The sample holds many counts of this clonotype. The V and J genes are TRBV3-1 and TRBJ2-3, with D uncertain. The CDR3 is 16 residues long. Germline loops: CDR1 LGHDT, CDR2 YNNKEL (reference sequence). Trimming removed 2 bases at V and 3 bases at J, with 15 bases between. For the CDR3, the DNA is TGTGCCAGCAGCCAATCTAACCTTGGTGGTACAGATACGCAGTATTTT. Protein product: CASSQSNLGGTDTQYF.

J is TRBJ2-5 and V is TRBV9; the D is unclear. Germline CDR1 SGDLS, CDR2 YYNGEE. Trimming removed 0 bases from V and 7 bases from J, with 4 bases in between. This CDR3 spans 11 amino acids. CDR3 DNA: TGTGCCAGCAGCGTAGGAGGGACCCAGTACTTC. Residues: CASSVGGTQYF.

The sample holds many counts of this clonotype. The chain uses TRBV2 and TRBJ2-7, with D perhaps given as TRBD1 or TRBD2 (6 bases each). The CDR3 has 16 residues. V lost 7 bases and J 2 bases, leaving 21 bases between the germline ends. Germline loops: CDR1 SNHLY, CDR2 FYNNEI. CDR3 loop: CASMDPGWGAAYEQYF. CDR3 sequence (DNA): TGTGCCAGCATGGACCCGGGGTGGGGGGCGGCCTACGAGCAGTACTTC. The entire variable domain, with the rest obtained from reference TRBV2 and TRBJ2-7, is as follows: EPEVTQTPSHQVTQMGQEVILRCVPISNHLYFYWYRQILGQKVEFLVSFYNNEISEKSEIFDDQFSVERPDGSNFTLKIRSTKLEDSAMYFCASMDPGWGAAYEQYFGPGTRLTVT.

This clonotype has at least ten counts. The gene calls are TRBV5-5 and TRBJ2-1; TRBD2 aligns across 10 bases. The V segment lost 0 bases and the J segment 6 bases; nucleotides outside the gene matches: 3. Germline V lookup: CDR1 SGHKS, CDR2 YYEKEE (reference sequence). CDR3 length: 15 residues. The CDR3 sequence: CASSLALAGLNEQFF. The CDR3, as DNA: TGTGCCAGCAGCTTGGCACTAGCGGGACTCAATGAGCAGTTCTTC.

Many counts were recorded for this clonotype. CDR3 in DNA: TGTGCCAGCAGCTTGGGCCAGAGGAGGGGAGATGGCTACACCTTC. This codes for CASSLGQRRGDGYTF. The chain has TRBV5-8 and TRBJ1-2, with D tentatively TRBD1 (5 bases). V gave up 0 bases and J gave up 6 bases, with 15 bases separating them. The CDR3 has 15 amino acids. In germline, CDR1 is SGHTS, CDR2 YDEGEE.

This clonotype came up many times. This chain joins TRBV11-2 and TRBJ2-5; 9 positions match TRBD2. The CDR3 sequence is 18 residues long. Trimming at V came to 1 base and at J to 5 bases, leaving 14 bases not matched to a gene. Germline V gene sequence: CDR1 SGHAT, CDR2 FQNNGV. The CDR3 nucleotides read TGTGCCAGCAGCTTAGGTCGTAGGCCTAGCGGGGTCCGGGAGACCCAGTACTTC. It encodes CASSLGRRPSGVRETQYF.

The table lists this clonotype with many counts. The gene calls are TRBV30 and TRBJ1-1; D call uncertain. CDR1 GTSNPN and CDR2 SVGIG come from the germline V gene (reference sequence). Trimming took off 2 bases at V and 4 bases at J, with 11 bases between the two ends. This CDR3 has 13 amino acids. The CDR3 sequence: CAWSRSGATEAFF. The CDR3, as DNA: TGTGCCTGGAGTAGAAGTGGAGCCACTGAAGCTTTCTTT.

This clonotype was seen just once. The V and J genes are TRBV5-1 and TRBJ2-3; D is perhaps TRBD1 (6 bases). CDR1 and CDR2 from the germline V gene are SGHRS and YFSETQ. There are 16 residues in the CDR3. Trimming pared 0 bases from V and 5 bases from J, leaving 16 bases between. Here the CDR3 DNA reads TGCGCCAGCAGCTTGGCCTTGGGGGCTCGGGGAGATACGCAGTATTTT. It codes for CASSLALGARGDTQYF. The whole variable domain, remainder taken from reference TRBV5-1 and TRBJ2-3, is KAGVTQTPRYLIKTRGQQVTLSCSPISGHRSVSWYQQTPGQGLQFLFEYFSETQRNKGNFPGRFSGRQFSNSRSEMNVSTLELGDSALYLCASSLALGARGDTQYFGPGTRLTVL.

This clonotype was counted ten times or more. This rearrangement joins TRBV6-1 to TRBJ2-7; D gene ambiguous. Germline CDR1 is MNHNS and CDR2 is SASEGT. Between the trimmed V and J ends, which lost 7 bases and 6 bases, there was a span of 16 bases. CDR3 length: 13 residues. The CDR3 DNA follows: TGTGCCAGCAATTCGGACCCGCTCGGCGAGCAGTACTTC. Encoded protein: CASNSDPLGEQYF.

This clonotype was seen ten or more times. The chain has TRBV7-3 and TRBJ2-1; tentative D call: TRBD1 (6 bases). The V gene's germline CDR1 is SGHTA and CDR2 FQGTGA. V was clipped by 4 bases and J by 2 bases, with 18 bases between them. The CDR3 has 17 amino acids. CDR3 in amino acids: CASSYHRVLPPYNEQFF. The CDR3, as DNA: TGTGCCAGCAGCTATCACAGGGTCCTACCCCCCTACAATGAGCAGTTCTTC.

This clonotype was counted at least ten times. This rearrangement joins TRBV6-5 to TRBJ2-1; D possibly corresponds to TRBD1 (6 bases). Germline-derived CDR1 and CDR2 are MNHEY and SVGAGI. The CDR3 is 14 residues long. The germline V and J ends were trimmed by 0 bases and 7 bases, with 10 bases remaining between them. CDR3 protein: CASSYSGRGNEQFF. In DNA, the CDR3 is TGTGCCAGCAGTTACTCGGGAAGGGGGAATGAGCAGTTCTTC.

At least ten counts were recorded for this clonotype. The chain carries TRBV9 and TRBJ2-1, with 9 bases matching TRBD1. The ends lost 4 bases at V and 7 bases at J; junction bases unmatched: 9. The CDR3 is 15 amino acids. Germline CDR1 reads SGDLS; CDR2 reads YYNGEE. CDR3 coding DNA: TGTGCCAGCAGCAGAGCGGCACAGGGGGCGAATGAGCAGTTCTTC. Its translation: CASSRAAQGANEQFF.

In its sample, this clonotype was seen many times. The chain employs TRBV3-1 and TRBJ1-6, with D uncertain. The V end was cut by 2 bases, the J end by 9 bases, with 11 bases between. From germline, CDR1 is LGHDT and CDR2 YNNKEL (reference sequence). The CDR3 contains 14 residues. The CDR3 region is CASSQFTPTSPLHF. In DNA, the CDR3 is TGTGCCAGCAGCCAATTTACACCCACTTCACCCCTCCACTTT.

Ten or more counts support this clonotype. V gene TRBV7-6 combines with J gene TRBJ2-7; D tentatively reads TRBD1 or TRBD2 (5 bases each). Germline values: CDR1 SGHVS, CDR2 FNYEAQ. The length of the CDR3 is 14 residues. V dropped 5 bases and J dropped 5 bases, with 16 bases sitting between them. The CDR3 loop reads CASSTRTVDNEQYF. The CDR3 region has the DNA TGTGCCAGCAGCACTAGGACGGTGGACAACGAGCAGTACTTC.

This rearrangement joins TRBV30 to TRBJ1-6, with D tentatively TRBD1 (5 bases). The V and J ends lost 0 bases and 9 bases respectively, with 9 bases between them. The germline CDR1 and CDR2 sequences are GTSNPN and SVGIG (reference sequence). CDR3 length: 13 amino acids. CDR3 protein: CAWSVIGGSPLHF. The CDR3 region has the DNA TGTGCCTGGAGTGTAATTGGGGGTTCACCCCTCCACTTT.

Ten or more counts support this clonotype. The chain couples TRBV20-1 to TRBJ1-1, with a possible D match to TRBD1 (5 bases). The germline CDR1 and CDR2 sequences are DFQATT and SNEGSKA (reference sequence). The length of the CDR3 is 14 residues. Trimming left V 6 bases short and J 1 base short, with 15 bases between. CDR3 nucleotide sequence: TGCAGTGCCACGATGGGGCGGAAGAACACTGAAGCTTTCTTT. Translation: CSATMGRKNTEAFF.